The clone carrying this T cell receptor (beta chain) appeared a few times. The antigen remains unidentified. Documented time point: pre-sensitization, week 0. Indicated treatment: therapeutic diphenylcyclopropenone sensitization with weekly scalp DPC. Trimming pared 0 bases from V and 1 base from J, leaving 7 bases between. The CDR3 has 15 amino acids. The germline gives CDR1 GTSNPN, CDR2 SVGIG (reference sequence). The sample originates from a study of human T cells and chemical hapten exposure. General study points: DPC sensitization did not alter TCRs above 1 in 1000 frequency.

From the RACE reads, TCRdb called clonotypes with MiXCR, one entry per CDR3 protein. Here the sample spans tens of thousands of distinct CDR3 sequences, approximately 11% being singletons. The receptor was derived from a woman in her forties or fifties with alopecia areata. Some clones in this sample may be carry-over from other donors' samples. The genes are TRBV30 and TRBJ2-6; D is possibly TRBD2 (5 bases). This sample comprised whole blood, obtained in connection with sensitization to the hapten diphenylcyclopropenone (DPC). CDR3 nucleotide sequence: TGTGCCTGGAGTGTAGGAGGTTCTGGGGCCAACGTCCTGACTTTC. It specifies CAWSVGGSGANVLTF.